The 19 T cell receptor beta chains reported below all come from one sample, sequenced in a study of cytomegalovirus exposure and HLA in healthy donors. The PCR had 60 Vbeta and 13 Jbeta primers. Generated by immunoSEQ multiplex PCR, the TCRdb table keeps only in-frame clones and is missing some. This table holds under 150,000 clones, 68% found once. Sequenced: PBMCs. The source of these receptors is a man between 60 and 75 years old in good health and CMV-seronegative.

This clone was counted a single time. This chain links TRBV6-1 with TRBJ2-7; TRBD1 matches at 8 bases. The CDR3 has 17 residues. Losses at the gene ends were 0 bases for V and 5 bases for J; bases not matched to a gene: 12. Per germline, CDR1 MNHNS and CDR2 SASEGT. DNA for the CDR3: TGTGCCAGCAGTGAAGCCTCCACAGGGGGAGTCTTCGACGAGCAGTACTTC. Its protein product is CASSEASTGGVFDEQYF.

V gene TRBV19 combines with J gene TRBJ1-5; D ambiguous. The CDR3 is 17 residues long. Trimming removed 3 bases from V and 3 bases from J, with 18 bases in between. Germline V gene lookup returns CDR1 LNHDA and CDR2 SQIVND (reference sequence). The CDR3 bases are TGTGCCAGTAGTATCTCGGGATCAAAACCCCACAATCAGCCCCAGCATTTT. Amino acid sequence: CASSISGSKPHNQPQHF.

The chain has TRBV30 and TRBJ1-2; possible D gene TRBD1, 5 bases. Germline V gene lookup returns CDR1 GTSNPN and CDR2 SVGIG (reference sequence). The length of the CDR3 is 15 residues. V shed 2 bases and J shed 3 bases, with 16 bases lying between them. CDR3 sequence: CAWSPPPGYDYGYTF. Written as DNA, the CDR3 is TGTGCCTGGAGTCCTCCCCCAGGGTACGACTATGGCTACACCTTC.

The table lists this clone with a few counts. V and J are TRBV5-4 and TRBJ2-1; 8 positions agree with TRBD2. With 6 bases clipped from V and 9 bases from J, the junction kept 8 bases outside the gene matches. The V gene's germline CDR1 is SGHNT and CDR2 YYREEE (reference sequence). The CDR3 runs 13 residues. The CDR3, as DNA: TGTGCCAGCATAGGACGGGAGGGCCGTGAGCAGTTCTTC. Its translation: CASIGREGREQFF. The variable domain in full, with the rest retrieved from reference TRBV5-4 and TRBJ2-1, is ETGVTQSPTHLIKTRGQQVTLRCSSQSGHNTVSWYQQALGQGPQFIFQYYREEENGRGNFPPRFSGLQFPNYSSELNVNALELDDSALYLCASIGREGREQFFGPGTRLTVL.

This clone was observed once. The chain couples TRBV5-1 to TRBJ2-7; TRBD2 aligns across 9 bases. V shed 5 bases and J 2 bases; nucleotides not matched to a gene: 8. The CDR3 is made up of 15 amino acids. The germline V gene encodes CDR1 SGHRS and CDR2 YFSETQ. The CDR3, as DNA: TGCGCCAGCAGATTTGGGGTAGCGGGAGCCTACGAGCAGTACTTC. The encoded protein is CASRFGVAGAYEQYF. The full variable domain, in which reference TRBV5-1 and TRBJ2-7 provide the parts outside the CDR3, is KAGVTQTPRYLIKTRGQQVTLSCSPISGHRSVSWYQQTPGQGLQFLFEYFSETQRNKGNFPGRFSGRQFSNSRSEMNVSTLELGDSALYLCASRFGVAGAYEQYFGPGTRLTVT.

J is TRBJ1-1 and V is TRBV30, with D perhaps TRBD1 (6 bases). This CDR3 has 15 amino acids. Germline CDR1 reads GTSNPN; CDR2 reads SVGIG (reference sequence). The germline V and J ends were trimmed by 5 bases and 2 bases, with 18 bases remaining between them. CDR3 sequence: CAWCRKGGGNTEAFF. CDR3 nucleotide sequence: TGTGCCTGGTGCCGCAAGGGAGGGGGAAACACTGAAGCTTTCTTT.

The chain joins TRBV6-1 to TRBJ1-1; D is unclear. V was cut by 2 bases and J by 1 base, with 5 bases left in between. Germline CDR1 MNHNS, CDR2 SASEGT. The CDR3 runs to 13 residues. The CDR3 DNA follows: TGTGCCAGCAGTGAATACAGGAACACTGAAGCTTTCTTT. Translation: CASSEYRNTEAFF.

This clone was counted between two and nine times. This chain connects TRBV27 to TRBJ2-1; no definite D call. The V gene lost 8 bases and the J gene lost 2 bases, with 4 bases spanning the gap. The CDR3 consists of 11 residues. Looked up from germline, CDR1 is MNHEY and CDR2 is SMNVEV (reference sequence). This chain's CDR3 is CASLTYNEQFF. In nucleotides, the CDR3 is TGTGCCAGCCTAACCTACAATGAGCAGTTCTTC.

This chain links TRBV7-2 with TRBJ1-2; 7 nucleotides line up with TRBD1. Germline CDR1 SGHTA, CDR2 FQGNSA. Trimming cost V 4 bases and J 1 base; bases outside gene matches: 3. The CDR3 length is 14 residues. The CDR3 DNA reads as TGTGCCAGCAGCTCCCAGGGGGATAACTATGGCTACACCTTC. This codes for CASSSQGDNYGYTF.

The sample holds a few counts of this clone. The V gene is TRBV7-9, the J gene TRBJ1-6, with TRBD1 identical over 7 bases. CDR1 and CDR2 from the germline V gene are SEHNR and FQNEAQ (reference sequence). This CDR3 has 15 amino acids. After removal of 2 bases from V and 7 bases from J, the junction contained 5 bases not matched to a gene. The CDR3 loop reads CASSLQGVRNSPLHF. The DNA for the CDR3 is TGTGCCAGCAGCTTACAGGGGGTTAGGAATTCACCCCTCCACTTT.

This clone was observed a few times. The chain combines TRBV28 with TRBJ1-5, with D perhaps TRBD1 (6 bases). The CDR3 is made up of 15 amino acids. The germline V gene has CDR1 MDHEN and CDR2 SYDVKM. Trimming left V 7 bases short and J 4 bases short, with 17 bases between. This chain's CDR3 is CASTPLGGRNQPQHF. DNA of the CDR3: TGTGCCAGCACCCCTTTGGGGGGGCGAAATCAGCCCCAGCATTTT. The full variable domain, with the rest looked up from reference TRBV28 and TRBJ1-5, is DVKVTQSSRYLVKRTGEKVFLECVQDMDHENMFWYRQDPGLGLRLIYFSYDVKMKEKGDIPEGYSVSREKKERFSLILESASTNQTSMYLCASTPLGGRNQPQHFGDGTRLSIL.

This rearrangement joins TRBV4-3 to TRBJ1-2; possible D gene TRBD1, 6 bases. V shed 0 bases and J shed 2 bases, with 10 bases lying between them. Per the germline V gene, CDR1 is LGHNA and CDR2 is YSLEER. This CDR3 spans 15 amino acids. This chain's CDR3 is CASSQENTGNYGYTF. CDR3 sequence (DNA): TGCGCCAGCAGCCAAGAAAATACAGGGAACTATGGCTACACCTTC.

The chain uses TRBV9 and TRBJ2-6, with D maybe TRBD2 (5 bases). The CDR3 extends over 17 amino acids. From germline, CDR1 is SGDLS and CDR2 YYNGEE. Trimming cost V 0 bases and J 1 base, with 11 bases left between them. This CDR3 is CASSVASGFSGANVLTF. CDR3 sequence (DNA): TGTGCCAGCAGCGTAGCGAGCGGTTTTTCTGGGGCCAACGTCCTGACTTTC. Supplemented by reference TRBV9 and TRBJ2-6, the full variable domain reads DSGVTQTPKHLITATGQRVTLRCSPRSGDLSVYWYQQSLDQGLQFLIQYYNGEERAKGNILERFSAQQFPDLHSELNLSSLELGDSALYFCASSVASGFSGANVLTFGAGSRLTVL.

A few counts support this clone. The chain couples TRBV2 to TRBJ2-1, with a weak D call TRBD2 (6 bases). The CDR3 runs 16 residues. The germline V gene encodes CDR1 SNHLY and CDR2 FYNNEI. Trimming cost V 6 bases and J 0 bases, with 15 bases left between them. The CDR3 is CASRDPLASSYNEQFF. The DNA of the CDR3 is TGTGCCAGCAGGGACCCTCTAGCGAGCTCCTACAATGAGCAGTTCTTC.

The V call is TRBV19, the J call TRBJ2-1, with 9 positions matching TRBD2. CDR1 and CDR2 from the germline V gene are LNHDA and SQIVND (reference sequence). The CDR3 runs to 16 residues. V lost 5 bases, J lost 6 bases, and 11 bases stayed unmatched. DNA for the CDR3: TGTGCCAGTAGTTTCTCGCTAGCGGGACTTGTCAATGAGCAGTTCTTC. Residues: CASSFSLAGLVNEQFF.

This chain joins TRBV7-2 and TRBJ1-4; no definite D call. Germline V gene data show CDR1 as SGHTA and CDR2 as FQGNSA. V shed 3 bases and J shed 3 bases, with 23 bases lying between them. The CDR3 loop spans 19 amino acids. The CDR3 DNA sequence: TGTGCCAGCAGCTTGGCGCCGGAGTTGGCGACCCGCCCTAATGAAAAACTGTTTTTT. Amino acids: CASSLAPELATRPNEKLFF.

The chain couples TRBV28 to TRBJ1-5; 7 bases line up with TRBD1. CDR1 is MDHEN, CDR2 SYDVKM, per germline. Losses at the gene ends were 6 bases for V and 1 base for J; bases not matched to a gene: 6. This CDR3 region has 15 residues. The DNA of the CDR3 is TGTGCCAGCAGCCCGGGACAGCGGAGCAATCAGCCCCAGCATTTT. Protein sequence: CASSPGQRSNQPQHF.

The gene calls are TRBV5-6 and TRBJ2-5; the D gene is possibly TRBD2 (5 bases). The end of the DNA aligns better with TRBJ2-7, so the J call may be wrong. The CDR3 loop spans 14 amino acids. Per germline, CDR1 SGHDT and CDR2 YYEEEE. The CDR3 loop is CASSSEENDYEQYF. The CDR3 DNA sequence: TGTGCCAGCAGCTCGGAGGAGAACGACTACGAGCAGTACTTC.

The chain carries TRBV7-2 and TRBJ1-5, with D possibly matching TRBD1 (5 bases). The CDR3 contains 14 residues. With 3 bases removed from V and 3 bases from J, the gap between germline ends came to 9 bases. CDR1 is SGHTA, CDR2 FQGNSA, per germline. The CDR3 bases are TGTGCCAGCAGCTTCGGGACTCTCAATCAGCCCCAGCATTTT. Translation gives CASSFGTLNQPQHF.